Below, 12 T cell receptor beta chains from the same sample are listed, as sequenced in a study of OX40 agonist ivuxolimab in advanced cancers. Sequencing was performed with immunoSEQ multiplex PCR; in TCRdb, only in-frame clones are kept and a portion is missing. The sample lists about 62,000 clones; 79% were seen once. Source: CD4+ or CD8+ T cells sorted from blood, taken in a trial of the OX40 agonist ivuxolimab. The source is an adult with an advanced solid tumor such as melanoma, head and neck, liver or kidney cancer.

This chain joins TRBV10-3 and TRBJ1-4, with D possibly TRBD1 on 6 matching bases. The CDR3 consists of 17 residues. The ends were cut back, 1 base at V and 8 bases at J, with 20 bases in the middle. CDR1 is ENHRY, CDR2 SYGVKD, per germline. This CDR3 reads CAISELKSTGFDEKLFF. CDR3 coding DNA: TGTGCCATCAGTGAGTTGAAATCTACAGGGTTTGACGAAAAACTGTTTTTT.

This rearrangement joins TRBV2 to TRBJ2-7; 9 bases line up with TRBD1. V was clipped by 6 bases and J by 5 bases; unmatched bases: 11. Germline lookup yields CDR1 SNHLY and CDR2 FYNNEI. CDR3 length equals 15 residues. The CDR3: CASRGLGQGLNEQYF. The DNA of the CDR3 is TGTGCCAGCAGGGGACTGGGACAGGGACTGAACGAGCAGTACTTC.

The rearrangement links TRBV19 to TRBJ1-4, with unresolved D. V was trimmed by 2 bases and J by 3 bases, leaving 7 bases between them. This CDR3 region has 14 residues. CDR1 is LNHDA and CDR2 is SQIVND in the germline V gene (reference sequence). CDR3 amino acids: CASSIWLANEKLFF. In DNA form, the CDR3 reads TGTGCCAGTAGTATATGGTTAGCTAATGAAAAACTGTTTTTT.

This rearrangement joins TRBV5-6 to TRBJ2-7, with 7 bases that match TRBD1. The V segment lost 4 bases and the J segment 3 bases; nucleotides outside the gene matches: 4. This CDR3 has 13 residues. Germline CDR1 and CDR2: SGHDT and YYEEEE. The CDR3 nucleotides are TGTGCCAGCAGCCGGGACAGAAACTACGAGCAGTACTTC. This gives the protein CASSRDRNYEQYF.

The genes are TRBV6-5 and TRBJ2-7, with D unresolved. The CDR3 is made up of 14 amino acids. Germline V gene lookup returns CDR1 MNHEY and CDR2 SVGAGI. V was pared by 6 bases and J by 6 bases, with 18 bases between. The CDR3 DNA is TGTGCCAGCAGATCCTCAATTCGAGGTTCCGAGCAGTACTTC. Protein product: CASRSSIRGSEQYF.

Sample share makes this clone medium-sized. V gene TRBV9 combines with J gene TRBJ2-7; tentative D call: TRBD1 (6 bases). CDR3 length: 13 amino acids. The ends were cut back, 3 bases at V and 2 bases at J, with 9 bases in the middle. Per the germline V gene, CDR1 is SGDLS and CDR2 is YYNGEE. The CDR3, as DNA: TGTGCCAGCAGCGCCGGGACAACCTACGAGCAGTACTTC. Translating it yields CASSAGTTYEQYF.

The CDR3 sequence: CASSMWRPGGNEQFF. DNA for the CDR3: TGTGCCAGTAGTATGTGGCGGCCTGGGGGCAATGAGCAGTTCTTC. The V gene is TRBV19, the J gene TRBJ2-1, with D perhaps given as TRBD1 or TRBD2 (5 bases each). Germline CDR1 LNHDA, CDR2 SQIVND (reference sequence). This CDR3 comprises 15 residues. The V end lost 3 bases, the J end lost 6 bases, and 15 bases lay between the germline ends.

The chain recombines TRBV29-1 with TRBJ2-7, with D perhaps matching TRBD1 or TRBD2 (5 bases each). Germline V CDR1 and CDR2: SQVTM, ANQGSEA. The CDR3 runs 15 residues. With 0 bases removed from V and 2 bases from J, the gap between germline ends came to 14 bases. The CDR3: CSVEDAGATAYEQYF. In nucleotides, the CDR3 is TGCAGCGTTGAAGATGCCGGGGCCACCGCCTACGAGCAGTACTTC.

The gene calls are TRBV7-9 and TRBJ2-1, with 12 bases that match TRBD2. CDR1 SEHNR and CDR2 FQNEAQ come from the germline V gene (reference sequence). The CDR3 runs 16 residues. Trimming at V came to 5 bases and at J to 10 bases, leaving 12 bases not matched to a gene. CDR3 in DNA: TGTGCCAGCAGCATGGGGGCACTAGCGGGAGGAAGAGAGCAGTTCTTC. This encodes CASSMGALAGGREQFF.

The chain uses TRBV30 and TRBJ1-4; D may be TRBD1 (5 bases). The CDR3 loop spans 15 amino acids. Germline loops: CDR1 GTSNPN, CDR2 SVGIG (reference sequence). The ends were cut back, 6 bases at V and 0 bases at J, with 14 bases in the middle. CDR3 residues: CACSKGAPTNEKLFF. The DNA for the CDR3 is TGTGCCTGCTCCAAAGGGGCTCCAACTAATGAAAAACTGTTTTTT.

This chain connects TRBV6-1 to TRBJ2-3; D remains ambiguous. This CDR3 has 13 amino acids. Germline CDR1 MNHNS, CDR2 SASEGT. V lost 6 bases and J lost 2, with 9 bases in between. This CDR3 is CASRSQPTDTQYF. CDR3 DNA: TGTGCCAGCAGGAGTCAGCCCACAGATACGCAGTATTTT.

The V call is TRBV19, the J call TRBJ2-3; D possibly corresponds to TRBD1 (6 bases). CDR1 LNHDA and CDR2 SQIVND come from the germline V gene (reference sequence). Trimming cost V 4 bases and J 0 bases, with 20 bases left between them. This CDR3 contains 18 residues. As DNA, the CDR3 is TGTGCCAGTAGTACCAGACCCCCGGACAGTGTTAGCACAGATACGCAGTATTTT. Its protein is CASSTRPPDSVSTDTQYF.